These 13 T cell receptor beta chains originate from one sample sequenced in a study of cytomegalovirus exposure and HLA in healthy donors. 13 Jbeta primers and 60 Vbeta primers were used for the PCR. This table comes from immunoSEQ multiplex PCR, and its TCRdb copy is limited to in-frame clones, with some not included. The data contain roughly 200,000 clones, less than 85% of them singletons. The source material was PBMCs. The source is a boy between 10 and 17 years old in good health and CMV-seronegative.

CDR3 protein: CSVVHAGWGTEAFF. The CDR3 DNA follows: TGCAGCGTTGTACACGCAGGGTGGGGCACTGAAGCTTTCTTT. V gene TRBV29-1 combines with J gene TRBJ1-1; the D gene is possibly TRBD1 (5 bases). Germline-derived CDR1 and CDR2 are SQVTM and ANQGSEA. With 4 bases removed from V and 4 bases from J, the gap between germline ends came to 16 bases. The length of the CDR3 is 14 residues.

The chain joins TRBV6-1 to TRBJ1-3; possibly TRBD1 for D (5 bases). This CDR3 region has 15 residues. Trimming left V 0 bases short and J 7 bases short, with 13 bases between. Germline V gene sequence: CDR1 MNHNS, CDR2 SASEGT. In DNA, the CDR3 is TGTGCCAGCAGTGAAGCGGGGGAAAGCGGGAACACCATATATTTT. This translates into CASSEAGESGNTIYF.

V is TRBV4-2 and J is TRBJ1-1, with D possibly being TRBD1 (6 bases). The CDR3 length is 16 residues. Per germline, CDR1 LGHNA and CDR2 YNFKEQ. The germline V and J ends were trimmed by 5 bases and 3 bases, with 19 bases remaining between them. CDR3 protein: CASSAGTHTTYTEAFF. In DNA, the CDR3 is TGTGCCAGCAGCGCCGGGACACATACTACCTACACTGAAGCTTTCTTT.

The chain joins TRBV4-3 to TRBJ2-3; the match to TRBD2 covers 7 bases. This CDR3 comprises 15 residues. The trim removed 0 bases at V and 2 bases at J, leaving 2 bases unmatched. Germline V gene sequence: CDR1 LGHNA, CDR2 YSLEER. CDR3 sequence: CASSQDAGATDTQYF. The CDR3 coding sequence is TGCGCCAGCAGCCAAGACGCGGGAGCCACAGATACGCAGTATTTT.

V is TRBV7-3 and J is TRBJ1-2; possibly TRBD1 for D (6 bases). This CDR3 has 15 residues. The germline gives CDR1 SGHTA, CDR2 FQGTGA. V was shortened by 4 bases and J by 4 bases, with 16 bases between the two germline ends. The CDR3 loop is CASSSNRVGTYGYTF. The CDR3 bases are TGTGCCAGCAGCTCGAACAGGGTGGGGACCTATGGCTACACCTTC. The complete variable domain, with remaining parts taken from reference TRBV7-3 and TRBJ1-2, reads GAGVSQTPSNKVTEKGKYVELRCDPISGHTALYWYRQSLGQGPEFLIYFQGTGAADDSGLPNDRFFAVRPEGSVSTLKIQRTERGDSAVYLCASSSNRVGTYGYTFGSGTRLTVV.

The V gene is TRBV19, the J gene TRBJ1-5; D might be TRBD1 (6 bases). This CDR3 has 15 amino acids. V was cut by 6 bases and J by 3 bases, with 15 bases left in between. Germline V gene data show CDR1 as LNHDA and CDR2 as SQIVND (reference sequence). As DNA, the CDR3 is TGTGCCAGTAGCCCAAAGGACAGCTCCAATCAGCCCCAGCATTTT. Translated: CASSPKDSSNQPQHF.

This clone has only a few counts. The CDR3 loop reads CASSGGADTEAFF. The CDR3 coding sequence is TGTGCCAGCAGCGGAGGTGCGGACACTGAAGCTTTCTTT. The chain joins TRBV6-4 to TRBJ1-1; D not certain. V was trimmed by 6 bases and J by 3 bases, leaving 11 bases between them. CDR3 length: 13 residues. Germline V gives CDR1 MRHNA, CDR2 SNTAGT.

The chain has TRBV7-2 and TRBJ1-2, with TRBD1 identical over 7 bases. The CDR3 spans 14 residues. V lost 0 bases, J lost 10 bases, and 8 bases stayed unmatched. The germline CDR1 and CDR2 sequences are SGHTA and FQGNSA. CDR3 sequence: CASSLAKEGAAYTF. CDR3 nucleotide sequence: TGTGCCAGCAGCTTAGCGAAGGAGGGGGCGGCCTACACCTTC.

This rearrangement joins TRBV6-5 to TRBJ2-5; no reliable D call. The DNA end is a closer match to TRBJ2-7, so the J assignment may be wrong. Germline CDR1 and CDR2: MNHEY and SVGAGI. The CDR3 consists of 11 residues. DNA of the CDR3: TGTGCCAGCAGTAATTCCTACGAGCAGTACTTC. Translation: CASSNSYEQYF.

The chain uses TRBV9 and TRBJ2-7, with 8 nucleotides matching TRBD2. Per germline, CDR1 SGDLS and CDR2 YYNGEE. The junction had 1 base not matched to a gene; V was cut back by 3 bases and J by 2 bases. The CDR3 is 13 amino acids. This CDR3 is CASSEGLAYEQYF. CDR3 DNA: TGTGCCAGCAGCGAGGGACTAGCCTACGAGCAGTACTTC. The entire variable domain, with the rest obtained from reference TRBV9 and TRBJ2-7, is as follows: DSGVTQTPKHLITATGQRVTLRCSPRSGDLSVYWYQQSLDQGLQFLIQYYNGEERAKGNILERFSAQQFPDLHSELNLSSLELGDSALYFCASSEGLAYEQYFGPGTRLTVT.

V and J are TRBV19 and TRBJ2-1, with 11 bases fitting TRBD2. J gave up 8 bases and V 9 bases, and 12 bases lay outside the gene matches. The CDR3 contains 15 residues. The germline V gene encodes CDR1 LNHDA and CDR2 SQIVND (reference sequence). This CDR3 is CASRARLAGRYEQFF. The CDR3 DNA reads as TGTGCCAGCCGAGCGAGACTAGCGGGACGATATGAGCAGTTCTTC.

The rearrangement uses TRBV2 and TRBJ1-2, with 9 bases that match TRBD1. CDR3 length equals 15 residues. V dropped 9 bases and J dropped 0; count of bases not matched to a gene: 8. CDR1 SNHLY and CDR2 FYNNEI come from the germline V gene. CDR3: CARGTGLRSNYGYTF. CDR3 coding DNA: TGTGCCAGGGGGACAGGGCTCCGATCTAACTATGGCTACACCTTC.

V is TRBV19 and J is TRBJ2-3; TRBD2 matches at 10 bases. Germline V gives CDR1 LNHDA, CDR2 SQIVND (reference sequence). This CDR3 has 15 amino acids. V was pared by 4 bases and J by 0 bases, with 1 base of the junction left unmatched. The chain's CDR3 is CASSTSGSSTDTQYF. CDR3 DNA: TGTGCCAGTAGTACTAGCGGGAGTAGCACAGATACGCAGTATTTT.